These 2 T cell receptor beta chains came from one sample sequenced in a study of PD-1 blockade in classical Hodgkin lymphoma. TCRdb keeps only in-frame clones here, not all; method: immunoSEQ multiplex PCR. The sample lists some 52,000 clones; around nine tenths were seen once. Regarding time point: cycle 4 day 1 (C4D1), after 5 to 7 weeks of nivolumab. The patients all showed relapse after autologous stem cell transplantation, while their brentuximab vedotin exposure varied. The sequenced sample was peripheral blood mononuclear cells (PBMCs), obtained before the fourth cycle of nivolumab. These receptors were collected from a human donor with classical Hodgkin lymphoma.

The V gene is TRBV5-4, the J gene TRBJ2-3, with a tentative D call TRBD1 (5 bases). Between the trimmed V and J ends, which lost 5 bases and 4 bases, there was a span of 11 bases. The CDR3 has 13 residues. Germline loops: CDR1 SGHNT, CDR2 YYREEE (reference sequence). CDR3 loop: CASSFQGSDTQYF. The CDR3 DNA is TGTGCCAGCAGTTTTCAGGGTTCAGATACGCAGTATTTT.

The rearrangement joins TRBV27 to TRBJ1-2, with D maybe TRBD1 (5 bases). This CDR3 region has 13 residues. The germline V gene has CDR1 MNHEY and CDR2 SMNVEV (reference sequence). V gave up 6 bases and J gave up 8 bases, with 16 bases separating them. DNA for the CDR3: TGTGCCAGCAGCTCATCAGGGTCTAGGGGCTACACCTTC. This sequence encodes CASSSSGSRGYTF.